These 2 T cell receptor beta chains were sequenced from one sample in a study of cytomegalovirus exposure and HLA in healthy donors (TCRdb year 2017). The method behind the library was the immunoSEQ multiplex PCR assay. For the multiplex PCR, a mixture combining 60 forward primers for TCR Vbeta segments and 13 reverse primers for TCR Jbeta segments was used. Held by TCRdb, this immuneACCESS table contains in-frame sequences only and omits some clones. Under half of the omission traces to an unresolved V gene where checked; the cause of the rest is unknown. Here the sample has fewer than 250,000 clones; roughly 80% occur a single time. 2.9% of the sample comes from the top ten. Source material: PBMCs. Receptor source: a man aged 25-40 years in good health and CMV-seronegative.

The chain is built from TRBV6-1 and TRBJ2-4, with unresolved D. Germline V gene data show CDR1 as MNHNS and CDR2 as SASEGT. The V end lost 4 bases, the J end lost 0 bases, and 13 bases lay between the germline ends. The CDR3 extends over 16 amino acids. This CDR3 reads CASSGIGLLAKNIQYF. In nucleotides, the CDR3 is TGTGCCAGCAGTGGTATCGGGTTACTAGCCAAAAACATTCAGTACTTC.

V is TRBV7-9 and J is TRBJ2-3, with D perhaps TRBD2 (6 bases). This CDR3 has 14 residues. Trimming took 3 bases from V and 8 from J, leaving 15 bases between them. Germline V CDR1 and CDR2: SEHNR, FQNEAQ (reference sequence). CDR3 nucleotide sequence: TGTGCCAGCAGCTTCGCTAGCGAGAAAGGTACGCAGTATTTT. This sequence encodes CASSFASEKGTQYF.